The 31 T cell receptor beta chains reported below all come from one sample, sequenced in a study of blood T cell repertoires in COVID-19. Produced via immunoSEQ multiplex PCR; TCRdb's table is partial and in-frame only. The table records about 350,000 clones, approximately 88% of them present only once. The sequenced material came from peripheral blood. These receptors all come from a man aged 25-40 years with COVID-19, enrolled during active disease.

J is TRBJ2-5 and V is TRBV7-9, with a possible D match to TRBD1 (6 bases). V lost 0 bases, J lost 5 bases, and 19 bases lay in between. The V gene's germline CDR1 is SEHNR and CDR2 FQNEAQ (reference sequence). The CDR3 loop spans 17 amino acids. The CDR3 nucleotides are TGTGCCAGCAGCTTAGCGAGCTTCACAGGGATGATGGAGACCCAGTACTTC. Its translation: CASSLASFTGMMETQYF. The whole variable domain, remainder taken from reference TRBV7-9 and TRBJ2-5, is DTGVSQNPRHKITKRGQNVTFRCDPISEHNRLYWYRQTLGQGPEFLTYFQNEAQLEKSRLLSDRFSAERPKGSFSTLEIQRTEQGDSAMYLCASSLASFTGMMETQYFGPGTRLLVL.

V and J are TRBV5-6 and TRBJ2-4; TRBD1 matches at 7 bases. Germline V gene sequence: CDR1 SGHDT, CDR2 YYEEEE. V shed 1 base and J 5 bases; nucleotides not matched to a gene: 9. This CDR3 spans 16 amino acids. The DNA of the CDR3 is TGTGCCAGCAGCTTGTTGGCCAACAGGGGACAAAACATTCAGTACTTC. It encodes CASSLLANRGQNIQYF.

This chain connects TRBV7-2 to TRBJ2-7; possibly TRBD2 for D (6 bases). The CDR3 loop spans 16 amino acids. Trimming took 1 base from V and 2 from J, leaving 15 bases between them. Germline CDR1 reads SGHTA; CDR2 reads FQGNSA. CDR3 amino acids: CASSLGEDSGAYEQYF. The CDR3 DNA reads as TGTGCCAGCAGCTTAGGGGAGGACTCCGGGGCCTACGAGCAGTACTTC.

This chain connects TRBV28 to TRBJ2-7; 7 bases match TRBD2. CDR1 is MDHEN, CDR2 SYDVKM, per germline. J gave up 4 bases and V 3 bases, and 12 bases lay outside the gene matches. CDR3 length: 16 amino acids. The DNA for the CDR3 is TGTGCCAGCAGTTTTTCTGGGGGGGGGATCATTTACGAGCAGTACTTC. Encoded protein: CASSFSGGGIIYEQYF.

V is TRBV9 and J is TRBJ2-1; 11 nucleotides match TRBD1. Germline CDR1 SGDLS, CDR2 YYNGEE. V trimming: 2 bases; J trimming: 7 bases; junction bases outside the gene matches: 8. This CDR3 contains 16 residues. CDR3 nucleotide sequence: TGTGCCAGCAGCGTGGGGAGGGGACAGGGGGTGAATGAGCAGTTCTTC. Residues: CASSVGRGQGVNEQFF. Supplemented by reference TRBV9 and TRBJ2-1, the full variable domain reads DSGVTQTPKHLITATGQRVTLRCSPRSGDLSVYWYQQSLDQGLQFLIQYYNGEERAKGNILERFSAQQFPDLHSELNLSSLELGDSALYFCASSVGRGQGVNEQFFGPGTRLTVL.

This clone was seen once. V usage is TRBV3-1 (or the pseudogene TRBV3-2) and J usage is TRBJ1-2; D is unclear. The germline V gene has CDR1 LGHDT and CDR2 YNNKEL (reference sequence). V lost 0 bases and J lost 4, with 12 bases in between. There are 15 residues in the CDR3. The CDR3 is CASSQDRSPSYGYTF. CDR3 in DNA: TGTGCCAGCAGCCAAGATAGGAGCCCTAGCTATGGCTACACCTTC.

The chain combines TRBV7-6 with TRBJ2-6; D is possibly TRBD1 (6 bases). The CDR3 consists of 17 residues. The V gene lost 4 bases and the J gene lost 0 bases, with 13 bases spanning the gap. The V gene's germline CDR1 is SGHVS and CDR2 FNYEAQ. The CDR3 here is CASSSTGLSSGANVLTF. DNA of the CDR3: TGTGCCAGCAGCTCCACAGGGCTCAGCTCTGGGGCCAACGTCCTGACTTTC.

V gene TRBV12-5 combines with J gene TRBJ1-1; D gene ambiguous. V shed 6 bases and J shed 11 bases, with 22 bases lying between them. The length of the CDR3 is 14 residues. Germline assignment: CDR1 LGHNT and CDR2 FRNRAP. CDR3 region: CASGSPPELVGAFF. Here the CDR3 DNA reads TGTGCTAGTGGCTCCCCGCCGGAGCTGGTCGGGGCTTTCTTT.

The rearrangement joins TRBV27 to TRBJ2-2; 13 bases match TRBD2. The V gene end was trimmed by 3 bases and the J gene end by 2 bases; junction bases not matched to a gene: 6. This CDR3 is built from 18 residues. Germline CDR1 is MNHEY and CDR2 is SMNVEV (reference sequence). This CDR3 reads CASSFLGLAGVNTGELFF. The CDR3 bases are TGTGCCAGCAGTTTTCTCGGACTAGCGGGGGTCAACACCGGGGAGCTGTTTTTT.

The V and J genes are TRBV11-1 and TRBJ1-3; 7 bases line up with TRBD1. The trim removed 5 bases at V and 0 bases at J, leaving 7 bases unmatched. This CDR3 contains 16 residues. CDR1 and CDR2 (germline): SGHAT, FQDESV (reference sequence). The CDR3 DNA follows: TGTGCCAGCAGCACCAGACAGGGCAACTCTGGAAACACCATATATTTT. This translates into CASSTRQGNSGNTIYF.

This sequence joins TRBV9 and TRBJ1-5; TRBD1 matches 9 bases. V trimming: 3 bases; J trimming: 5 bases; junction bases outside the gene matches: 12. This CDR3 comprises 17 residues. The germline CDR1 and CDR2 sequences are SGDLS and YYNGEE. CDR3 DNA sequence: TGTGCCAGCAGCGATAAACCCGGGACAGGGAATCATCAGCCCCAGCATTTT. Translated: CASSDKPGTGNHQPQHF.

The chain carries TRBV30 and TRBJ1-2, with TRBD1 as a possible D gene (5 bases). Germline lookup yields CDR1 GTSNPN and CDR2 SVGIG (reference sequence). The V end lost 0 bases, the J end lost 4 bases, and 9 bases lay between the germline ends. This CDR3 is built from 13 residues. The CDR3: CAWSVGEGYGYTF. The CDR3 nucleotides are TGTGCCTGGAGTGTGGGGGAGGGCTATGGCTACACCTTC. Looking up the rest from reference TRBV30 and TRBJ1-2 gives the full variable domain: SQTIHQWPATLVQPVGSPLSLECTVEGTSNPNLYWYRQAAGRGLQLLFYSVGIGQISSEVPQNLSASRPQDRQFILSSKKLLLSDSGFYLCAWSVGEGYGYTFGSGTRLTVV.

With regard to this clone: A much larger clone lies a single base off, so this may be a read error. The sample carries other DNA sequences with the same CDR3. The chain recombines TRBV7-9 with TRBJ1-1; TRBD1 might be the D (5 bases). Germline loops: CDR1 SEHNR, CDR2 FQNEAQ (reference sequence). This CDR3 region has 13 residues. The germline V and J ends were trimmed by 3 bases and 1 base, with 6 bases remaining between them. CDR3: CASSFQGNTEAFF. The CDR3 bases are TGTGCCAGCAGCTTCCAGGGGAACACTGAAGCTTTCTTT.

This chain connects TRBV6-5 to TRBJ2-5; 9 positions match TRBD2. With V trimmed by 2 bases and J by 5 bases, 6 bases remained unmatched. Germline CDR1 reads MNHEY; CDR2 reads SVGAGI. This CDR3 region has 15 residues. This CDR3 is CASSYGREGLETQYF. The CDR3 nucleotides are TGTGCCAGCAGTTACGGGCGGGAGGGCTTGGAGACCCAGTACTTC.

The rearrangement uses TRBV7-2 and TRBJ2-7; 10 nucleotides match TRBD1. The CDR3 contains 14 residues. V was clipped by 4 bases and J by 13 bases; unmatched bases: 13. Germline CDR1 SGHTA, CDR2 FQGNSA. CDR3 residues: CASSSSGTGVPFYF. The CDR3 nucleotides read TGTGCCAGCAGCTCCTCCGGGACAGGGGTCCCATTCTACTTC. Looking up the rest from reference TRBV7-2 and TRBJ2-7 gives the full variable domain: GAGVSQSPSNKVTEKGKDVELRCDPISGHTALYWYRQSLGQGLEFLIYFQGNSAPDKSGLPSDRFSAERTGGSVSTLTIQRTQQEDSAVYLCASSSSGTGVPFYFGPGTRLTVT.

This chain links TRBV6-5 with TRBJ2-3; D may be TRBD1 (6 bases). Germline V lookup: CDR1 MNHEY, CDR2 SVGAGI. Trimming cost V 7 bases and J 1 base, with 12 bases left between them. This CDR3 spans 14 amino acids. DNA of the CDR3: TGTGCCAGCACTACGGGACACCGCACAGATACGCAGTATTTT. Its protein is CASTTGHRTDTQYF.

The J gene is TRBJ1-6, the V gene TRBV18, with a weak D call TRBD1 (5 bases). V was trimmed by 8 bases and J by 0 bases, leaving 14 bases between them. This CDR3 has 16 amino acids. Germline lookup yields CDR1 KGHSH and CDR2 LQKENI. This CDR3 is CASTGGRSSYNSPLHF. CDR3 nucleotides: TGTGCCAGCACGGGGGGGAGAAGCTCCTATAATTCACCCCTCCACTTT.

The rearrangement uses TRBV27 and TRBJ1-6, with no clear D. This CDR3 has 17 residues. Germline V gene sequence: CDR1 MNHEY, CDR2 SMNVEV (reference sequence). Trimming shortened V by 3 bases and J by 7 bases, and 19 bases separated the two germline ends. The CDR3 nucleotides read TGTGCCAGCAGTTTTATACAGAAAGATTTGGCGAATTCACCCCTCCACTTT. This translates into CASSFIQKDLANSPLHF.

The rearrangement joins TRBV6-2 or TRBV6-3 to TRBJ2-7, with 9 bases identical to TRBD2. The CDR3 covers 16 residues. The J segment lost 1 base and the V segment lost 1 base, leaving 5 bases of the junction unmatched. CDR1 and CDR2 from the germline V gene are MNHEY and SVGEGT. CDR3 in DNA: TGTGCCAGCAGTTACTTTGGAGCGGGGGGTTCCTACGAGCAGTACTTC. This translates into CASSYFGAGGSYEQYF.

V usage is TRBV7-2 and J usage is TRBJ2-5, with D tentatively TRBD1 (6 bases). V lost 1 base and J lost 11, with 8 bases in between. The CDR3 length is 11 residues. In germline, CDR1 is SGHTA, CDR2 FQGNSA. CDR3 in amino acids: CASSLGTAQYF. CDR3 bases: TGTGCCAGCAGCTTAGGGACAGCACAGTACTTC.

CDR3 sequence: CASSLLAGSTGELFF. The CDR3 nucleotides are TGTGCCAGCAGCTTACTAGCGGGGAGCACCGGGGAGCTGTTTTTT. The V call is TRBV7-2, the J call TRBJ2-2; 9 positions match TRBD2. The trim removed 2 bases at V and 4 bases at J, leaving 2 bases unmatched. The CDR3 is made up of 15 amino acids. Germline values: CDR1 SGHTA, CDR2 FQGNSA.

V is TRBV7-2 and J is TRBJ2-7; 7 bases are a match to TRBD2. This CDR3 comprises 15 residues. The V gene's germline CDR1 is SGHTA and CDR2 FQGNSA. After removal of 1 base from V and 5 bases from J, the junction contained 8 bases not matched to a gene. In DNA, the CDR3 is TGTGCCAGCAGCTTAGTTCTGGCGGGGGACGACGAGCAGTACTTC. It codes for CASSLVLAGDDEQYF.

This clone has just a few counts. CDR3 in amino acids: CASSPWGGRLNTEAFF. The CDR3 bases are TGTGCCAGTAGTCCATGGGGAGGCCGCTTGAACACTGAAGCTTTCTTT. This chain connects TRBV19 to TRBJ1-1, with D unclear. The CDR3 is 16 residues long. Between the trimmed V and J ends, which lost 5 bases and 0 bases, there was a span of 16 bases. Germline CDR1 reads LNHDA; CDR2 reads SQIVND (reference sequence). Full variable domain (outside the CDR3, taken from reference TRBV19 and TRBJ1-1): DGGITQSPKYLFRKEGQNVTLSCEQNLNHDAMYWYRQDPGQGLRLIYYSQIVNDFQKGDIAEGYSVSREKKESFPLTVTSAQKNPTAFYLCASSPWGGRLNTEAFFGQGTRLTVV.

This chain links TRBV28 with TRBJ2-1; 10 bases map to TRBD2. Germline CDR1 reads MDHEN; CDR2 reads SYDVKM. The V gene end was trimmed by 5 bases and the J gene end by 13 bases; junction bases not matched to a gene: 17. The CDR3 runs 16 residues. The CDR3 DNA reads as TGTGCCAGCAGTCTGTCCTCAGCGGGAGGGCCTCTTGGTCAGTTCTTC. Translated, it gives CASSLSSAGGPLGQFF.

The rearrangement links TRBV2 to TRBJ1-6; D might be TRBD1 (6 bases). The V gene lost 3 bases and the J gene lost 5 bases, with 11 bases spanning the gap. The CDR3 length is 15 residues. The germline CDR1 and CDR2 sequences are SNHLY and FYNNEI. The CDR3 nucleotides are TGTGCCAGCAGTGATTCAGGGGTGGATAATTCACCCCTCCACTTT. Translated: CASSDSGVDNSPLHF.

The V call is TRBV28, the J call TRBJ2-3; a weak D match, TRBD1 (5 bases). Deletions cut 2 bases from V and 7 bases from J, with 13 bases between. The CDR3 sequence is 14 residues long. In germline, CDR1 is MDHEN, CDR2 SYDVKM. The CDR3 region is CASSLGALLYTQYF. Written as DNA, the CDR3 is TGTGCCAGCAGTTTAGGGGCCCTTTTGTATACGCAGTATTTT.

The chain couples TRBV11-2 to TRBJ2-1, with D maybe TRBD2 (5 bases). This CDR3 has 12 residues. Trimming cost V 5 bases and J 10 bases, with 12 bases left between them. The germline gives CDR1 SGHAT, CDR2 FQNNGV. CDR3: CASSRAPGEQFF. The CDR3, as DNA: TGTGCCAGCAGCCGAGCCCCGGGAGAGCAGTTCTTC.

This rearrangement joins TRBV23-1 to TRBJ1-5, with 8 positions matching TRBD1. TRBV23-1 is noted as an ORF with a role that remains uncertain. V was clipped by 2 bases and J by 5 bases; unmatched bases: 11. There are 17 residues in the CDR3. The CDR3 DNA follows: TGCGCCAGCAGTCAAGTGACAGGGGCAAAAGTTTATCAGCCCCAGCATTTT. It translates to CASSQVTGAKVYQPQHF.

Comments on this clone: The same CDR3 also results from other DNA sequences found in this sample. V and J are TRBV7-3 and TRBJ1-1; D remains unclear. Germline CDR1 SGHTA, CDR2 FQGTGA. V lost 1 base, J lost 1 base, and 4 bases lay in between. The CDR3 extends over 13 amino acids. This CDR3 reads CASSLMRNTEAFF. The DNA of the CDR3 is TGTGCCAGCAGCTTAATGAGGAACACTGAAGCTTTCTTT.

V usage is TRBV4-1 and J usage is TRBJ2-7; possibly TRBD2 for D (6 bases). Germline CDR1 is MGHRA and CDR2 is YSYEKL. The germline V and J ends were trimmed by 2 bases and 3 bases, with 17 bases remaining between them. The CDR3 spans 16 residues. CDR3: CASSQSGGPYIYEQYF. For the CDR3, the DNA is TGCGCCAGCAGCCAATCCGGAGGGCCATACATCTACGAGCAGTACTTC.

This chain uses TRBV4-3 with TRBJ2-7, with 7 bases that match TRBD2. Trimming at V came to 0 bases and at J to 4 bases, leaving 6 bases not matched to a gene. Germline CDR1 and CDR2: LGHNA and YSLEER. The CDR3 is made up of 15 amino acids. The CDR3 here is CASSQDYMGGYEQYF. As DNA, the CDR3 is TGCGCCAGCAGCCAAGACTATATGGGGGGGTACGAGCAGTACTTC.